Shown below are 7 T cell receptor beta chains from a single sample sequenced in a study of regulatory T cells in long-lasting Graves disease. Relying on iRepertoire HTBI primers and Arm-PCR of CDR3 regions, the team built TCR beta libraries. One entry per CDR3 protein results from TCRdb running MiXCR on the multiplex PCR reads. Here the sample spans roughly 610,000 distinct CDR3 sequences, roughly 15% being singletons. Time point reported: newly diagnosed GD, antithyroid drugs for less than 3 months. PBMC RNA served as the TCR library source. The data were also submitted as part of a second study, on T cells in Graves' hyperthyroidism and ophthalmopathy.

The material sequenced was peripheral blood mononuclear cells (PBMCs), taken at new diagnosis, from a patient treated with antithyroid drugs. These receptor sequences come from a woman aged 30 to 39 with Graves disease.

This clonotype was detected many times. This chain links TRBV6-1 with TRBJ2-7; TRBD1 aligns across 8 bases. V was clipped by 6 bases and J by 8 bases; unmatched bases: 15. Germline CDR1 and CDR2: MNHNS and SASEGT. The CDR3 covers 15 residues. The CDR3 DNA reads as TGTGCCAGCAGGGATACAGGGGGTCCCTTTCTCAAGCAGTACTTC. This encodes CASRDTGGPFLKQYF.

The chain recombines TRBV10-3 with TRBJ2-3, with D possibly TRBD2 on 5 matching bases. Germline V lookup: CDR1 ENHRY, CDR2 SYGVKD. This CDR3 has 14 amino acids. Trimming stripped 11 bases from V and 7 bases from J, with 22 bases between. The CDR3 reads CAPTDPAGFHTQYF. The CDR3 DNA reads TGTGCCCCAACCGACCCGGCGGGTTTTCATACGCAGTATTTT.

Comment on this clonotype: This likely stems from a read error, as it lies one base from a far larger clone. The CDR3 is CASNPLAGGLNEQFF. The CDR3 nucleotides read TGTGCCAGCAACCCACTAGCGGGAGGGTTAAATGAGCAGTTCTTC. The chain is built from TRBV2 and TRBJ2-1, with 13 bases fitting TRBD2. The ends lost 7 bases at V and 7 bases at J; junction bases unmatched: 7. Germline assignment: CDR1 SNHLY and CDR2 FYNNEI. There are 15 residues in the CDR3.

This clonotype was detected only a few times. The V gene is TRBV20-1, the J gene TRBJ2-5; weak D call: TRBD2 (5 bases). The CDR3 is made up of 14 amino acids. Germline loops: CDR1 DFQATT, CDR2 SNEGSKA (reference sequence). Trimming left V 5 bases short and J 1 base short, with 14 bases between. The CDR3 here is CSAAHPTTQETQYF. The CDR3 coding sequence is TGCAGTGCTGCCCACCCGACTACCCAAGAGACCCAGTACTTC.

In its sample, this clonotype was seen many times. The chain uses TRBV2 and TRBJ2-7, with 9 positions matching TRBD2. V dropped 6 bases and J dropped 3; count of bases not matched to a gene: 9. This CDR3 is built from 15 residues. The germline V gene encodes CDR1 SNHLY and CDR2 FYNNEI. CDR3 DNA: TGTGCCAGCAGCGGGAGACTAGCGGAGTTCTACGAGCAGTACTTC. The encoded protein is CASSGRLAEFYEQYF.

This clonotype was recorded at least ten times. The gene calls are TRBV7-7 and TRBJ2-1, with TRBD2 matching 10 bases. The CDR3 has 13 amino acids. Germline V gene lookup returns CDR1 SSHAT and CDR2 FNYEAQ (reference sequence). The CDR3 is CAVPSGRPNEQFF. DNA of the CDR3: TGTGCTGTACCTAGCGGGAGACCCAATGAGCAGTTCTTC. Based on the CDR3 plus reference TRBV7-7 and TRBJ2-1, the full variable domain is GAGVSQSPRYKVTKRGQDVTLRCDPISSHATLYWYQQALGQGPEFLTYFNYEAQPDKSGLPSDRFSAERPEGSISTLTIQRTEQRDSAMYRCAVPSGRPNEQFFGPGTRLTVL.

This clonotype turned up a few times. The genes are TRBV18 and TRBJ2-3, with TRBD2 identical over 10 bases. CDR3 size: 15 residues. Germline CDR1 and CDR2: KGHSH and LQKENI. Unmatched junction bases numbered 10, after V lost 6 bases and J lost 7 bases. CDR3 in DNA: TGTGCCAGCTCTCCAGCACAGCGGGAGGGTTATACGCAGTATTTT. This sequence encodes CASSPAQREGYTQYF.